This TCR beta chain stems from a study of T cell responses to AZD1222 COVID-19 vaccine. Trimming left V 0 bases short and J 4 bases short, with 11 bases between. In germline, CDR1 is SGDLS, CDR2 YYNGEE. The CDR3 contains 15 residues. This clone occurred once. The repertoire was sequenced with immunoSEQ multiplex PCR; TCRdb's copy has only in-frame clones and lacks some. This sample has 160,000 or so clones; about nine tenths occur once, and the top ten carry 5.5% to 7%. The sequence was collected from an adult who had recovered from COVID-19. The chain links TRBV9 to TRBJ2-1, with D possibly matching TRBD2 (6 bases). The source was peripheral blood, collected after recovery from COVID-19. The CDR3 DNA reads as TGTGCCAGCAGCGTAGGGGCTAGCGAATACAATGAGCAGTTCTTC. It yields the protein CASSVGASEYNEQFF.